This TCR beta chain was sequenced during a study of immune evolution from preneoplasia to lung adenocarcinoma. Two lung cancer pathologists independently confirmed each histologic diagnosis. TCRdb's copy holds only in-frame clones and misses some; the assay was immunoSEQ multiplex PCR. This table has 2,000 or so clones, 82% appearing once. The germline V gene has CDR1 SGHTA and CDR2 FQGNSA. This CDR3 comprises 15 residues. Trimming left V 2 bases short and J 3 bases short, with 12 bases between. The chain recombines TRBV7-2 with TRBJ2-3, with no clear D. This TCR was sampled from a person aged 70 to 80 with lung adenocarcinoma. The source material was FFPE adjacent normal lung tissue. CDR3 region: CASSLLWSKTDTQYF. In nucleotides, the CDR3 is TGTGCCAGCAGCTTATTATGGAGTAAGACAGATACGCAGTATTTT.